This T cell receptor beta chain was captured in a study of cytomegalovirus exposure and HLA in healthy donors. For this clone: Its antigen is unidentified.

Findings and limits, study-wide: The CMV antigen specificity of a few CMV-associated chains was confirmed through in vitro analysis. The study listed around 150 cytomegalovirus-associated TCR beta chains. Donors were assumed by presence/absence analyses to have roughly uniform sequencing depth.

13 Jbeta primers and 60 Vbeta primers were used for the PCR. TCRdb's copy holds only in-frame clones and misses some; the assay was immunoSEQ multiplex PCR. The sample records some 150,000 clones, about 80% being singletons. The CDR3 runs 15 residues. The germline V gene has CDR1 MGHDK and CDR2 SYGVNS. V lost 6 bases to trimming and J lost 6 bases; unmatched junction nucleotides: 11. The clonotype comes from a man aged 25-45 years in good health and CMV-seropositive. This chain links TRBV25-1 with TRBJ2-7; the match to TRBD1 covers 10 bases. Specimen: PBMCs. CDR3 loop: CASSAPGTGDGEQYF. The CDR3 coding sequence is TGTGCCAGCAGCGCACCAGGGACAGGGGACGGCGAGCAGTACTTC.